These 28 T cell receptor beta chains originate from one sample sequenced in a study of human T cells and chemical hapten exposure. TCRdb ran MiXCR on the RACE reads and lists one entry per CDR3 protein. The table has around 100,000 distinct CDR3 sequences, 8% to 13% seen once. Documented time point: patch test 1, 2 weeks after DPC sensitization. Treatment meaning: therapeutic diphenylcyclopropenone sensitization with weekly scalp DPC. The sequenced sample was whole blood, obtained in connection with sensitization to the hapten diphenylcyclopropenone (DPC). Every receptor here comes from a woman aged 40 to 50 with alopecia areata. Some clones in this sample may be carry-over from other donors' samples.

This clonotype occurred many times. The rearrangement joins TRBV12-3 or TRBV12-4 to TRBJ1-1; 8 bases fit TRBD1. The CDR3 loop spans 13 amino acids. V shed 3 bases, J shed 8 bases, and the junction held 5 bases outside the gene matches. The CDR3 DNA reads TGTGCCAGCAGTTTGACGGGGGACAGGGAAGCTTTCTTT. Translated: CASSLTGDREAFF.

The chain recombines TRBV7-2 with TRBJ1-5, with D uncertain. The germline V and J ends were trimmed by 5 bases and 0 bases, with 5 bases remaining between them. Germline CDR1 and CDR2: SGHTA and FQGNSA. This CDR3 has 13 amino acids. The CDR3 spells CASSINSNQPQHF. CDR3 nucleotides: TGTGCCAGCAGCATAAATAGCAATCAGCCCCAGCATTTT.

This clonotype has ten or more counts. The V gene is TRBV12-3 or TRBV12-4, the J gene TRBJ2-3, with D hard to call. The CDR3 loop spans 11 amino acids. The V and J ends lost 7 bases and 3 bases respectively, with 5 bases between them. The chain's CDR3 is CASTRTDTQYF. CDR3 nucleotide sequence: TGTGCCAGCACCCGGACAGATACGCAGTATTTT.

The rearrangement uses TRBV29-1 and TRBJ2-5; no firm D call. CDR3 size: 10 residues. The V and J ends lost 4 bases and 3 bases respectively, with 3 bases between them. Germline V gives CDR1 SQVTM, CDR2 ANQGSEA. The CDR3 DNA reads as TGCAGCGTTGCTGAAGAGACCCAGTACTTC. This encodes CSVAEETQYF.

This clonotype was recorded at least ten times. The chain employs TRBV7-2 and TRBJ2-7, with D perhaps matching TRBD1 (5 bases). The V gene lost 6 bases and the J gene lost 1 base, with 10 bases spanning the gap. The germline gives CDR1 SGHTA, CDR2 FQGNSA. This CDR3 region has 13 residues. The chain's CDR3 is CASRGAGSYEQYF. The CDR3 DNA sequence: TGTGCCAGCAGGGGCGCAGGGTCCTACGAGCAGTACTTC. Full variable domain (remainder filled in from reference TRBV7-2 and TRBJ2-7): GAGVSQSPSNKVTEKGKDVELRCDPISGHTALYWYRQSLGQGLEFLIYFQGNSAPDKSGLPSDRFSAERTGGSVSTLTIQRTQQEDSAVYLCASRGAGSYEQYFGPGTRLTVT.

The CDR3 region is CSASATSGYNEQFF. The CDR3 DNA reads TGCAGTGCTAGTGCTACTAGCGGATACAATGAGCAGTTCTTC. The chain recombines TRBV20-1 with TRBJ2-1; 8 positions match TRBD2. Per germline, CDR1 DFQATT and CDR2 SNEGSKA (reference sequence). The length of the CDR3 is 14 residues. Losses at the gene ends were 3 bases for V and 4 bases for J; bases not matched to a gene: 5.

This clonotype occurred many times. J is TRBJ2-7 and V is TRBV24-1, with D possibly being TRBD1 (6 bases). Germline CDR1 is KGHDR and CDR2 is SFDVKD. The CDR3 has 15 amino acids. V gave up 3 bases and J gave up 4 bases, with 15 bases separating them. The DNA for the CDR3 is TGTGCCACCAGTGATGAGGGCAGGGGTCGGTACGAGCAGTACTTC. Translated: CATSDEGRGRYEQYF.

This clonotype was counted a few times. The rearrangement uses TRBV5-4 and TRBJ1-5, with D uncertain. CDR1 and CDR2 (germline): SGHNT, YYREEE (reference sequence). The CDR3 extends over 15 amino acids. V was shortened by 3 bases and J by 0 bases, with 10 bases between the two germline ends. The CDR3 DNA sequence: TGTGCCAGCAGCTACGACGGAGCTAGCAATCAGCCCCAGCATTTT. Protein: CASSYDGASNQPQHF.

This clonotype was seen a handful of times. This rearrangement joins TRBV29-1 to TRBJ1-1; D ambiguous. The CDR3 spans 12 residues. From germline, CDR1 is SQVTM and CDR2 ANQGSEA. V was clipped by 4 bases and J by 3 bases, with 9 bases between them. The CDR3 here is CSVVDEHTEAFF. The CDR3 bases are TGCAGCGTTGTGGATGAGCACACTGAAGCTTTCTTT.

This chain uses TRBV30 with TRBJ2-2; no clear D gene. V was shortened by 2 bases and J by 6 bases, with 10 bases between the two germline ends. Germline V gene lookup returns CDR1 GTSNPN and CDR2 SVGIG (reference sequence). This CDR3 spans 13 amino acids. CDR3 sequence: CAWSPSLPGELFF. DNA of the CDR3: TGTGCCTGGAGTCCCAGCCTGCCCGGGGAGCTGTTTTTT.

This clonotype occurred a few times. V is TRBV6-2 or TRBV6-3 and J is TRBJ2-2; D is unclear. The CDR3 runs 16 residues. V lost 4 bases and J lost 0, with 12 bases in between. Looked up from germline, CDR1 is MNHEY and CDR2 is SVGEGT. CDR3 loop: CASSSPRTTNTGELFF. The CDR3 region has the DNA TGTGCCAGCAGTTCCCCCCGGACGACGAACACCGGGGAGCTGTTTTTT.

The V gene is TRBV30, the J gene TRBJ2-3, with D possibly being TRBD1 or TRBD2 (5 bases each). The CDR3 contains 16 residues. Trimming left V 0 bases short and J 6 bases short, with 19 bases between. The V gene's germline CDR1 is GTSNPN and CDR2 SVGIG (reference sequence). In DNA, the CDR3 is TGTGCCTGGAGTGTATGGGGGTCCAATATGTGGGATACGCAGTATTTT. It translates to CAWSVWGSNMWDTQYF.

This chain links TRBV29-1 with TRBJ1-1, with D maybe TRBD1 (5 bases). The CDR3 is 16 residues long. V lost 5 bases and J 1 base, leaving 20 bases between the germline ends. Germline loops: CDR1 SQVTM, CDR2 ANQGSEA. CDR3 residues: CSVWGEIGDRNTEAFF. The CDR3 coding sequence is TGCAGCGTTTGGGGCGAAATCGGGGACCGGAACACTGAAGCTTTCTTT. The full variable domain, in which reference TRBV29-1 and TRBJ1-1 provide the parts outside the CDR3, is SAVISQKPSRDICQRGTSLTIQCQVDSQVTMMFWYRQQPGQSLTLIATANQGSEATYESGFVIDKFPISRPNLTFSTLTVSNMSPEDSSIYLCSVWGEIGDRNTEAFFGQGTRLTVV.

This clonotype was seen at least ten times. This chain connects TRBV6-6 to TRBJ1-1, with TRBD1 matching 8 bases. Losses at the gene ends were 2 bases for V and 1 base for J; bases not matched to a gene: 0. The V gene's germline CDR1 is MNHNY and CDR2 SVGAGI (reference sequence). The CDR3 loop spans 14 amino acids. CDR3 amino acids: CASSYTGGNTEAFF. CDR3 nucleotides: TGTGCCAGCAGTTACACAGGGGGGAACACTGAAGCTTTCTTT.

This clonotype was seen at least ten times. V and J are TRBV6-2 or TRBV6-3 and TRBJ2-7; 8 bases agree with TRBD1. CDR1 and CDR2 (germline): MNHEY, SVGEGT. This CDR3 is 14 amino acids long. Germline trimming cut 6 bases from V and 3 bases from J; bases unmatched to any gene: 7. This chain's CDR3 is CASRNGRGLYEQYF. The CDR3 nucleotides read TGTGCCAGCAGAAACGGCAGGGGGCTCTACGAGCAGTACTTC.

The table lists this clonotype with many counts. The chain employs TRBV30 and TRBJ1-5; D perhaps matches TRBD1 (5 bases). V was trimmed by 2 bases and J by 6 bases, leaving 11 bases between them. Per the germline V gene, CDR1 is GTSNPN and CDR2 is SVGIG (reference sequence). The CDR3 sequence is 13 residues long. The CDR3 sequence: CAWSYGGTQPQHF. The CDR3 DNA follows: TGTGCCTGGAGTTATGGGGGTACTCAGCCCCAGCATTTT.

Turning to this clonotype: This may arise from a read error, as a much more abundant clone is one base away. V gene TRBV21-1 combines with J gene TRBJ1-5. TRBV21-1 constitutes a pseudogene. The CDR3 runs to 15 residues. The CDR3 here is CASSNVPNSNQPQHF. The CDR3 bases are TGTGCCAGCAGCAATGTGCCGAATAGCAATCAGCCCCAGCATTTT.

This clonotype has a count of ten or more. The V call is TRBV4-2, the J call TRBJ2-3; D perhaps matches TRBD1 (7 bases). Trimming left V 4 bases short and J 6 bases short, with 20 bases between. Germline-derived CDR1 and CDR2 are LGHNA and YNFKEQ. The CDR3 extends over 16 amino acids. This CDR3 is CASSPRTGGRTDTQYF. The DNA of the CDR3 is TGTGCCAGCAGCCCCCGGACAGGAGGGAGAACCGATACGCAGTATTTT.

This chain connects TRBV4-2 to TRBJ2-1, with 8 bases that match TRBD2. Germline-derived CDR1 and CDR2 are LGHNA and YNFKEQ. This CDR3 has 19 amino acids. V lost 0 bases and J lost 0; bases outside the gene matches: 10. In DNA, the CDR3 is TGTGCCAGCAGCCAAGATCCCGCGGGGGGTCTGACCTCCTACAATGAGCAGTTCTTC. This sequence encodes CASSQDPAGGLTSYNEQFF.

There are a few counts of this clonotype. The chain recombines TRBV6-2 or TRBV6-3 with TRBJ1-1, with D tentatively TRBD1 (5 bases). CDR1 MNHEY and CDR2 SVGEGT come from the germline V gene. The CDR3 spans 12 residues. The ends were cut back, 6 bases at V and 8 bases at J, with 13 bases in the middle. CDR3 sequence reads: CASRGPQGEAFF. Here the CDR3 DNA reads TGTGCCAGCAGGGGACCCCAGGGCGAAGCTTTCTTT.

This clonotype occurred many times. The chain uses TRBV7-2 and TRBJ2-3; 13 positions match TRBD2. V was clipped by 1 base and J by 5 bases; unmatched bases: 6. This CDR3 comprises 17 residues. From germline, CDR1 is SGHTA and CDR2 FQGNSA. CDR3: CASSLGAGLAGVDTQYF. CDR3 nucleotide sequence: TGTGCCAGCAGCTTAGGAGCCGGACTAGCGGGAGTAGATACGCAGTATTTT.

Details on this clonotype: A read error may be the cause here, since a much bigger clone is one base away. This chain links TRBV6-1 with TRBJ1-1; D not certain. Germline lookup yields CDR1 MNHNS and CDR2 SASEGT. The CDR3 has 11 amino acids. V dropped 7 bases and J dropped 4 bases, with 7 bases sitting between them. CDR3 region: CASTMSTEAFF. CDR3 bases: TGTGCCAGCACTATGAGCACTGAAGCTTTCTTT.

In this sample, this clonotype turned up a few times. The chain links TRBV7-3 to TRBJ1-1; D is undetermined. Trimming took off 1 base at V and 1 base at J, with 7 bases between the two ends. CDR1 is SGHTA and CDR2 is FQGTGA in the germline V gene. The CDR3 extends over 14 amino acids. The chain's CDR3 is CASSLMVRNTEAFF. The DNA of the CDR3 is TGTGCCAGCAGCTTAATGGTCAGGAACACTGAAGCTTTCTTT.

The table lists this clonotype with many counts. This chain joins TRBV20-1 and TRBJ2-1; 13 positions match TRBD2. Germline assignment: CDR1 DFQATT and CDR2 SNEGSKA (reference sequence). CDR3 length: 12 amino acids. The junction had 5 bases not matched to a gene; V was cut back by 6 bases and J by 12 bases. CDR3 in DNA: TGCAGTGCAAGGACTAGCGGGAGTCGGCAGTTCTTC. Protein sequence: CSARTSGSRQFF.

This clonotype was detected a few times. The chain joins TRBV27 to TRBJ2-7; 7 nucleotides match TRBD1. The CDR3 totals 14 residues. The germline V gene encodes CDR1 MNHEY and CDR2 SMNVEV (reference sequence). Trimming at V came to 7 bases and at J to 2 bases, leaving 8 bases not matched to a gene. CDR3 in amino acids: CASKLQGPTYEQYF. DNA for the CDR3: TGTGCCAGCAAATTACAGGGGCCAACCTACGAGCAGTACTTC.

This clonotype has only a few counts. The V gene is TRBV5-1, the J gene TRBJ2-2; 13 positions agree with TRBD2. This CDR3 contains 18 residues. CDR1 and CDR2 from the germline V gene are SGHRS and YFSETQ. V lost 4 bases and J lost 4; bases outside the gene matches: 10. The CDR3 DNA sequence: TGCGCCAGCAGCCCCCGGACTAGCGGGGGCTCTGGCACCGGGGAGCTGTTTTTT. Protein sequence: CASSPRTSGGSGTGELFF.

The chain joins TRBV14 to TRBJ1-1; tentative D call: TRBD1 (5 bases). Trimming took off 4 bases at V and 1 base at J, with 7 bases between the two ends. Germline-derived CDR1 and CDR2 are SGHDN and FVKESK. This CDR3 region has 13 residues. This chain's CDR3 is CASSLQANTEAFF. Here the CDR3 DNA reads TGTGCCAGCAGCCTACAGGCGAACACTGAAGCTTTCTTT.

Here the CDR3 DNA reads TGTGCCAGCAGCTTTAGCAGGGGAACCGGGGAGCTGTTTTTT. It encodes CASSFSRGTGELFF. The chain links TRBV7-2 to TRBJ2-2, with a tentative D call TRBD1 (6 bases). The germline V and J ends were trimmed by 3 bases and 5 bases, with 10 bases remaining between them. The germline CDR1 and CDR2 sequences are SGHTA and FQGNSA. CDR3 length: 14 residues.